The 20 T cell receptor beta chains below all came from one sample that was sequenced in a study of blood T cell repertoires in COVID-19 (dated by TCRdb to about 2020). Libraries were prepared through the immunoSEQ multiplex PCR assay. TCRdb retrieved this table from immuneACCESS and kept in-frame rearrangements only. Not all clones are present; in checked studies, unresolved V genes account for under half, and no reason is known for the remainder. In this sample the table shows 43,000 or so clones, almost 85% of which occur a single time. The top ten clones comprise around 22% of the sample. Sequenced input: peripheral blood. Receptors originate from a woman aged 55-70 years with acute or convalescent COVID-19.

V usage is TRBV7-8 and J usage is TRBJ2-5, with D perhaps TRBD1 (6 bases). This CDR3 spans 15 amino acids. V lost 5 bases and J 2 bases, leaving 15 bases between the germline ends. CDR1 SGHVS and CDR2 FQNEAQ come from the germline V gene. CDR3 DNA sequence: TGTGCCAGCAGCAAAGGCTGGGGGCGGCAAGAGACCCAGTACTTC. Its translation: CASSKGWGRQETQYF.

This clone showed up just once. The chain links TRBV19 to TRBJ1-5; D gene ambiguous. The CDR3 contains 14 residues. CDR1 and CDR2 (germline): LNHDA, SQIVND (reference sequence). With 5 bases removed from V and 5 bases from J, the gap between germline ends came to 13 bases. CDR3 sequence (DNA): TGTGCCAGTAGTCCTCGGCCCCGGGATCAGCCCCAGCATTTT. Translation gives CASSPRPRDQPQHF.

The chain is built from TRBV5-6 and TRBJ1-2; no clear D. The length of the CDR3 is 14 residues. V was clipped by 3 bases and J by 4 bases, with 13 bases between them. In germline, CDR1 is SGHDT, CDR2 YYEEEE. CDR3 loop: CASSWPSTSYGYTF. Here the CDR3 DNA reads TGTGCCAGCAGCTGGCCATCCACCAGCTATGGCTACACCTTC.

The J gene is TRBJ1-1, the V gene TRBV5-6; 7 bases align to TRBD1. The CDR3 totals 13 residues. Looked up from germline, CDR1 is SGHDT and CDR2 is YYEEEE. V shed 4 bases and J 3 bases; nucleotides not matched to a gene: 3. The CDR3 DNA follows: TGTGCCAGCAGCGGAGACAGGGACACTGAAGCTTTCTTT. This gives the protein CASSGDRDTEAFF. Full variable domain (rest looked up from reference TRBV5-6 and TRBJ1-1): DAGVTQSPTHLIKTRGQQVTLRCSPKSGHDTVSWYQQALGQGPQFIFQYYEEEERQRGNFPDRFSGHQFPNYSSELNVNALLLGDSALYLCASSGDRDTEAFFGQGTRLTVV.

The V call is TRBV27, the J call TRBJ1-6; D perhaps matches TRBD1 (5 bases). The CDR3 totals 14 residues. V was clipped by 3 bases and J by 9 bases, with 12 bases between them. Germline V gene data show CDR1 as MNHEY and CDR2 as SMNVEV (reference sequence). The CDR3 bases are TGTGCCAGCAGTTTTCAGGGCTTCGGTTCACCCCTCCACTTT. It yields the protein CASSFQGFGSPLHF.

The chain employs TRBV9 and TRBJ2-7; TRBD1 aligns across 8 bases. This CDR3 spans 14 amino acids. Germline V CDR1 and CDR2: SGDLS, YYNGEE. The V gene end was trimmed by 0 bases and the J gene end by 3 bases; junction bases not matched to a gene: 2. The CDR3 DNA is TGTGCCAGCAGCGTAGCAGGGGGCGGCTACGAGCAGTACTTC. It is translated as CASSVAGGGYEQYF.

The chain couples TRBV24-1 to TRBJ2-5; D might be TRBD2 (6 bases). Germline V lookup: CDR1 KGHDR, CDR2 SFDVKD. The CDR3 length is 15 residues. Trimming cost V 4 bases and J 1 base, with 12 bases left between them. The CDR3 nucleotides read TGTGCCACCAGTGACCGGCGGGGCCTCCAAGAGACCCAGTACTTC. This codes for CATSDRRGLQETQYF.

CDR3 DNA sequence: TGCGCCAGCAGCTCCCTTAGCGGGGGGCCAGTTCATGAGCAGTTCTTC. It encodes CASSSLSGGPVHEQFF. This chain joins TRBV5-1 and TRBJ2-1, with 10 positions matching TRBD2. V lost 3 bases and J lost 8; bases outside the gene matches: 11. This CDR3 has 16 amino acids. From germline, CDR1 is SGHRS and CDR2 YFSETQ.

The chain combines TRBV7-9 with TRBJ2-7; the D is unclear. V was clipped by 7 bases and J by 7 bases, with 20 bases between them. Germline assignment: CDR1 SEHNR and CDR2 FQNEAQ (reference sequence). This CDR3 has 14 amino acids. The CDR3 region has the DNA TGTGCCAGCATCGGAGACGAGCCGGAAGGTGAGCAGTACTTC. Protein: CASIGDEPEGEQYF.

The V call is TRBV21-1, the J call TRBJ2-7; the DNA was not compared with TRBD1, the D call given in the table. TRBV21-1 is a listed pseudogene. This CDR3 contains 12 residues. The CDR3: CASQDTAYEQYF. The CDR3 coding sequence is TGTGCCAGCCAGGACACGGCCTACGAGCAGTACTTC.

This clone turned up a few times. This rearrangement joins TRBV10-3 to TRBJ1-1, with 8 bases lining up with TRBD1. This CDR3 comprises 14 residues. After removal of 7 bases from V and 2 bases from J, the junction contained 6 bases not matched to a gene. In germline, CDR1 is ENHRY, CDR2 SYGVKD. The CDR3 spells CAITPTGANTEAFF. CDR3 coding DNA: TGTGCCATCACCCCGACAGGGGCAAACACTGAAGCTTTCTTT.

The chain employs TRBV9 and TRBJ1-5, with D unclear. This CDR3 region has 14 residues. Germline loops: CDR1 SGDLS, CDR2 YYNGEE. Trimming cost V 0 bases and J 4 bases, with 8 bases left between them. In DNA, the CDR3 is TGTGCCAGCAGCGTAGGTTCGGGGAATCAGCCCCAGCATTTT. Protein sequence: CASSVGSGNQPQHF. The variable domain in full, completed from reference TRBV9 and TRBJ1-5, reads DSGVTQTPKHLITATGQRVTLRCSPRSGDLSVYWYQQSLDQGLQFLIQYYNGEERAKGNILERFSAQQFPDLHSELNLSSLELGDSALYFCASSVGSGNQPQHFGDGTRLSIL.

The genes are TRBV5-1 and TRBJ2-5; 11 bases align to TRBD1. CDR1 is SGHRS and CDR2 is YFSETQ in the germline V gene. The CDR3 has 16 amino acids. V lost 5 bases and J lost 3; bases outside the gene matches: 9. The CDR3 DNA reads TGCGCCAGCAGACGGACACCGGGACAGGGGGAAGAGACCCAGTACTTC. It is translated as CASRRTPGQGEETQYF.

The rearrangement uses TRBV28 and TRBJ1-2; D call uncertain. This CDR3 has 14 amino acids. Trimming cost V 5 bases and J 3 bases, with 13 bases left between them. Germline V CDR1 and CDR2: MDHEN, SYDVKM. The CDR3 nucleotides read TGTGCCAGCAGTCCCCCAGGTCCCGACTATGGCTACACCTTC. This sequence encodes CASSPPGPDYGYTF.

The chain is built from TRBV12-5 and TRBJ2-3, with no clear D. Trimming stripped 1 base from V and 4 bases from J, with 3 bases between. The CDR3 totals 12 residues. The V gene's germline CDR1 is LGHNT and CDR2 FRNRAP. CDR3 sequence (DNA): TGTGCTAGTGGTTTGGGGCCAGATACGCAGTATTTT. Residues: CASGLGPDTQYF.

The chain uses TRBV14 and TRBJ1-1; unclear D gene. Trimming shortened V by 5 bases and J by 6 bases, and 16 bases separated the two germline ends. From germline, CDR1 is SGHDN and CDR2 FVKESK. The length of the CDR3 is 14 residues. CDR3 region: CASSARGGPAEAFF. The CDR3 nucleotides are TGTGCCAGCAGCGCCCGAGGCGGGCCAGCTGAAGCTTTCTTT.

The chain employs TRBV3-1 (or the pseudogene TRBV3-2) and TRBJ2-7, with 8 nucleotides matching TRBD1. V was clipped by 0 bases and J by 6 bases; unmatched bases: 10. Germline loops: CDR1 LGHDT, CDR2 YNNKEL (reference sequence). The CDR3 has 16 amino acids. CDR3 protein: CASSQDWLAQGGEQYF. The CDR3 DNA is TGTGCCAGCAGCCAAGATTGGTTGGCACAGGGGGGCGAGCAGTACTTC.

The gene calls are TRBV14 and TRBJ1-2; D is uncertain. Germline lookup yields CDR1 SGHDN and CDR2 FVKESK. Trimming removed 0 bases from V and 4 bases from J, with 12 bases in between. CDR3 length: 15 amino acids. The CDR3 here is CASSQDLDSLYGYTF. The CDR3, as DNA: TGTGCCAGCAGCCAAGATTTGGACTCCCTCTATGGCTACACCTTC. The full variable domain, its missing parts supplied by reference TRBV14 and TRBJ1-2, is EAGVTQFPSHSVIEKGQTVTLRCDPISGHDNLYWYRRVMGKEIKFLLHFVKESKQDESGMPNNRFLAERTGGTYSTLKVQPAELEDSGVYFCASSQDLDSLYGYTFGSGTRLTVV.

This chain uses TRBV12-5 with TRBJ2-7, with D uncertain. V shed 4 bases and J shed 4 bases, with 5 bases lying between them. This CDR3 comprises 11 residues. Germline V gives CDR1 LGHNT, CDR2 FRNRAP. CDR3 nucleotide sequence: TGTGCTAGTGGTTCACAATACGAGCAGTACTTC. Translated: CASGSQYEQYF. Combining the CDR3 with reference TRBV12-5 and TRBJ2-7 gives the whole variable domain DARVTQTPRHKVTEMGQEVTMRCQPILGHNTVFWYRQTMMQGLELLAYFRNRAPLDDSGMPKDRFSAEMPDATLATLKIQPSEPRDSAVYFCASGSQYEQYFGPGTRLTVT.

The rearrangement uses TRBV9 and TRBJ2-7, with D tentatively TRBD2 (7 bases). This CDR3 is built from 14 residues. Trimming took off 3 bases at V and 3 bases at J, with 13 bases between the two ends. Germline CDR1 reads SGDLS; CDR2 reads YYNGEE. CDR3 in DNA: TGTGCCAGCAGCGCGACGGGGGGCGACTACGAGCAGTACTTC. Its translation: CASSATGGDYEQYF.